This TCR beta chain was found in a study of PD-L1 blockade in urothelial cancer. This table comes from immunoSEQ multiplex PCR, and its TCRdb copy is limited to in-frame clones, with some not included. The profile shows about 50,000 clones, approximately 75% of them singletons. This CDR3 comprises 13 residues. V lost 2 bases and J lost 5, with 9 bases in between. Germline V lookup: CDR1 SGHVS, CDR2 FNYEAQ. The clonotype was recovered from a man in his 70s with urothelial cancer. This specimen was PBMCs, taken around atezolizumab (anti-PD-L1) treatment. The V gene is TRBV7-6, the J gene TRBJ2-5; D is unclear. CDR3 nucleotide sequence: TGTGCCAGCAGCTTAAATCTCGGGGAGACCCAGTACTTC. This sequence encodes CASSLNLGETQYF.